These T cell receptor beta chains were read from a single sample in a study of blood T cell repertoires in COVID-19. The method was immunoSEQ multiplex PCR; TCRdb's version includes in-frame clones alone and lacks a portion of them. The repertoire has just under 150,000 clones, approximately 87% of them found once; the top ten carry less than 45%. Sequencing was performed on peripheral blood. These receptor sequences come from a man aged 45-60 years who had recovered from COVID-19. Each CDR3 is given with its conserved first and last residue. Each record gives: CDR3 protein, CDR3 DNA, J gene, clone size, V gene, D gene. The D gene is left open where the match is weak. Some rows have no size entry. The others give once, few or many, or a class for an expanded clone.

cdr3_aa: CASNGLAGGDEQFF
cdr3_nt: TGTGCCTCGAATGGACTAGCGGGGGGGGATGAGCAGTTCTTC
j_call: TRBJ2-1
clone_size: NA
v_call: TRBV30
d_call: TRBD2

cdr3_aa: CASSVSGAATGNTIYF
cdr3_nt: TGCGCCAGCAGCGTGAGCGGGGCCGCTACTGGAAACACCATATATTTT
j_call: TRBJ1-3
clone_size: NA
v_call: TRBV5-1
d_call: NA

cdr3_aa: CASTPNYRNTEAFF
cdr3_nt: TGTGCCAGCACGCCTAACTATCGGAACACTGAAGCTTTCTTT
j_call: TRBJ1-1
clone_size: NA
v_call: TRBV9
d_call: NA

cdr3_aa: CASSLRGWGPTTAYNEQFF
cdr3_nt: TGTGCCAGCAGCCTTAGGGGGTGGGGACCAACTACAGCCTACAATGAGCAGTTCTTC
j_call: TRBJ2-1
clone_size: NA
v_call: TRBV5-6
d_call: NA

cdr3_aa: CASSQDRRGVGYGYTF
cdr3_nt: TGCGCCAGCAGCCAAGATCGGCGGGGGGTCGGATATGGCTACACCTTC
j_call: TRBJ1-2
clone_size: NA
v_call: TRBV4-3
d_call: NA

cdr3_aa: CASSSGGSPGADTQYF
cdr3_nt: TGCGCCAGCAGCTCCGGTGGGAGCCCTGGGGCAGATACGCAGTATTTT
j_call: TRBJ2-3
clone_size: NA
v_call: TRBV5-1
d_call: NA

cdr3_aa: CAISESWGGNTEAFF
cdr3_nt: TGTGCCATCAGTGAGTCTTGGGGGGGGAACACTGAAGCTTTCTTT
j_call: TRBJ1-1
clone_size: NA
v_call: TRBV10-3
d_call: NA

cdr3_aa: CASSPQTWGHSYEQYF
cdr3_nt: TGTGCCAGCTCACCACAGACGTGGGGGCACTCCTACGAGCAGTACTTC
j_call: TRBJ2-7
clone_size: NA
v_call: TRBV18
d_call: NA

cdr3_aa: CASSQVTGQSYEQYF
cdr3_nt: TGTGCCAGCAGCCAAGTTACTGGGCAATCCTACGAGCAGTACTTC
j_call: TRBJ2-7
clone_size: NA
v_call: TRBV4-2
d_call: NA

cdr3_aa: CASSQDWAGGRLNEQFF
cdr3_nt: TGTGCCAGCAGCCAAGATTGGGCGGGGGGTAGGTTAAATGAGCAGTTCTTC
j_call: TRBJ2-1
clone_size: NA
v_call: TRBV14
d_call: TRBD2

cdr3_aa: CASSYGADNSPLHF
cdr3_nt: TGTGCCAGCAGTTACGGGGCAGATAATTCACCCCTCCACTTT
j_call: TRBJ1-6
clone_size: NA
v_call: TRBV6-5
d_call: NA

cdr3_aa: CASSRSTGRNTEAFF
cdr3_nt: TGTGCCAGCAGCCGTTCCACAGGGAGAAACACTGAAGCTTTCTTT
j_call: TRBJ1-1
clone_size: NA
v_call: TRBV11-2
d_call: NA

cdr3_aa: CASSPYRGEGSYEQYF
cdr3_nt: TGTGCCAGCTCACCCTACAGGGGAGAGGGCTCCTACGAGCAGTACTTC
j_call: TRBJ2-7
clone_size: NA
v_call: TRBV18
d_call: TRBD1

cdr3_aa: CASSTIDFAEQYF
cdr3_nt: TGTGCCAGTAGTACCATTGACTTCGCGGAGCAGTACTTC
j_call: TRBJ2-7
clone_size: NA
v_call: TRBV19
d_call: NA

cdr3_aa: CASSIATEGYNEQFF
cdr3_nt: TGTGCCAGTAGTATAGCTACCGAGGGCTACAATGAGCAGTTCTTC
j_call: TRBJ2-1
clone_size: NA
v_call: TRBV19
d_call: NA

cdr3_aa: CASSKQGYEQFF
cdr3_nt: TGTGCCAGCAGTAAACAGGGTTATGAGCAGTTCTTC
j_call: TRBJ2-1
clone_size: once
v_call: TRBV6-5
d_call: NA

cdr3_aa: CASSQVLAAGKRHNEQFF
cdr3_nt: TGCGCCAGCAGCCAAGTTCTGGCCGCGGGGAAGAGGCACAATGAGCAGTTCTTC
j_call: TRBJ2-1
clone_size: few
v_call: TRBV4-1
d_call: NA

cdr3_aa: CASSHSGLRGGELFF
cdr3_nt: TGTGCCAGCAGCCACAGCGGACTAAGGGGCGGGGAGCTGTTTTTT
j_call: TRBJ2-2
clone_size: NA
v_call: TRBV9
d_call: NA

cdr3_aa: CASSSFRDQRGEQFF
cdr3_nt: TGTGCCAGCAGCTCCTTCCGGGACCAACGGGGGGAGCAGTTCTTC
j_call: TRBJ2-1
clone_size: NA
v_call: TRBV11-2
d_call: NA

cdr3_aa: CASSFGSGGSYEQYF
cdr3_nt: TGTGCCAGCAGCTTCGGTAGCGGGGGCTCCTACGAGCAGTACTTC
j_call: TRBJ2-7
clone_size: NA
v_call: TRBV11-2
d_call: TRBD2

cdr3_aa: CASSLESGSDTEAFF
cdr3_nt: TGTGCCAGCAGCTTGGAGTCAGGGTCGGACACTGAAGCTTTCTTT
j_call: TRBJ1-1
clone_size: NA
v_call: TRBV5-4
d_call: NA

cdr3_aa: CASSVGTGAYEQYF
cdr3_nt: TGTGCCAGCAGCGTAGGAACAGGGGCCTACGAGCAGTACTTC
j_call: TRBJ2-7
clone_size: once
v_call: TRBV9
d_call: TRBD1

cdr3_aa: CASSRNRDIGFGYTF
cdr3_nt: TGTGCCAGTAGTCGAAACCGGGACATAGGATTCGGCTACACCTTC
j_call: TRBJ1-2
clone_size: NA
v_call: TRBV19
d_call: NA

cdr3_aa: CATSNRELIGEQYF
cdr3_nt: TGTGCCACCAGCAACAGGGAACTGATAGGCGAGCAGTACTTC
j_call: TRBJ2-7
clone_size: NA
v_call: TRBV15
d_call: NA

cdr3_aa: CASRGTGSALHF
cdr3_nt: TGTGCCAGCAGGGGGACAGGGTCGGCCCTCCACTTT
j_call: TRBJ1-6
clone_size: NA
v_call: TRBV2
d_call: TRBD1

cdr3_aa: CAISESGGSETQYF
cdr3_nt: TGTGCCATCAGTGAGTCGGGGGGGTCGGAGACCCAGTACTTC
j_call: TRBJ2-5
clone_size: NA
v_call: TRBV10-3
d_call: TRBD2

cdr3_aa: CASSLVGGYEQYF
cdr3_nt: TGTGCCAGCAGCTTAGTTGGGGGGTACGAGCAGTACTTC
j_call: TRBJ2-7
clone_size: NA
v_call: TRBV7-2
d_call: NA

cdr3_aa: CASSPPGSIQETQYF
cdr3_nt: TGTGCCAGCTCACCACCGGGCTCGATCCAAGAGACCCAGTACTTC
j_call: TRBJ2-5
clone_size: few
v_call: TRBV18
d_call: NA

cdr3_aa: CASSVEGGSGNTIYF
cdr3_nt: TGTGCCAGCAGCGTAGAGGGAGGGTCTGGAAACACCATATATTTT
j_call: TRBJ1-3
clone_size: NA
v_call: TRBV9
d_call: NA

cdr3_aa: CASSPGQGPYEQYF
cdr3_nt: TGCGCCAGCAGCCCGGGACAGGGCCCCTACGAGCAGTACTTC
j_call: TRBJ2-7
clone_size: NA
v_call: TRBV5-1
d_call: TRBD1

cdr3_aa: CASSQGLQPGNTIYF
cdr3_nt: TGTGCCAGCAGCCAAGGGTTACAGCCTGGAAACACCATATATTTT
j_call: TRBJ1-3
clone_size: NA
v_call: TRBV3-1/TRBV3-2
d_call: NA

cdr3_aa: CASSAQTGGNTEAFF
cdr3_nt: TGTGCCAGCAGCGCACAGACAGGGGGAAACACTGAAGCTTTCTTT
j_call: TRBJ1-1
clone_size: NA
v_call: TRBV13
d_call: TRBD1

cdr3_aa: CASSVGAGGSGNTIYF
cdr3_nt: TGTGCCAGCAGCGTAGGGGCAGGGGGCTCTGGAAACACCATATATTTT
j_call: TRBJ1-3
clone_size: NA
v_call: TRBV9
d_call: TRBD1

cdr3_aa: CASSSSIRQGGTFF
cdr3_nt: TGTGCCAGCAGCTCCTCCATAAGACAGGGCGGCACTTTCTTT
j_call: TRBJ1-1
clone_size: NA
v_call: TRBV7-2
d_call: TRBD1

cdr3_aa: CASSDSLLGAGGTEAFF
cdr3_nt: TGTGCCAGCAGTGATTCCCTGCTCGGGGCAGGGGGCACTGAAGCTTTCTTT
j_call: TRBJ1-1
clone_size: NA
v_call: TRBV6-1
d_call: TRBD1

cdr3_aa: CASSPGLASNEQFF
cdr3_nt: TGTGCCAGCAGCCCAGGTCTAGCGAGTAATGAGCAGTTCTTC
j_call: TRBJ2-1
clone_size: NA
v_call: TRBV11-2
d_call: NA

cdr3_aa: CASSAPSSDTQYF
cdr3_nt: TGTGCCAGCAGCGCCCCGAGTAGTGATACGCAGTATTTT
j_call: TRBJ2-3
clone_size: NA
v_call: TRBV9
d_call: NA

cdr3_aa: CASSSRNSYEQYF
cdr3_nt: TGTGCCAGCAGCTCCCGAAACAGCTACGAGCAGTACTTC
j_call: TRBJ2-7
clone_size: NA
v_call: TRBV7-9
d_call: NA

cdr3_aa: CASSQDPGSIYNSPLHF
cdr3_nt: TGCGCCAGCAGCCAAGATCCCGGGAGTATCTATAATTCACCCCTCCACTTT
j_call: TRBJ1-6
clone_size: NA
v_call: TRBV4-3
d_call: NA

cdr3_aa: CASSDRDRPYNEQFF
cdr3_nt: TGCGCCAGCAGTGATCGGGACAGGCCTTACAATGAGCAGTTCTTC
j_call: TRBJ2-1
clone_size: NA
v_call: TRBV10-1
d_call: TRBD1

cdr3_aa: CASSIREVSNQPQHF
cdr3_nt: TGTGCCAGTAGTATCCGGGAAGTCAGCAATCAGCCCCAGCATTTT
j_call: TRBJ1-5
clone_size: few
v_call: TRBV19
d_call: NA

cdr3_aa: CASSTGQGEAYGYTF
cdr3_nt: TGTGCCAGCAGCACTGGACAGGGTGAAGCCTATGGCTACACCTTC
j_call: TRBJ1-2
clone_size: NA
v_call: TRBV11-2
d_call: TRBD1

cdr3_aa: CASSLGTSGGETQYF
cdr3_nt: TGTGCCAGCAGCCTCGGGACTAGCGGGGGCGAGACCCAGTACTTC
j_call: TRBJ2-5
clone_size: NA
v_call: TRBV7-2
d_call: TRBD2

cdr3_aa: CASSLAELAGGDTQYF
cdr3_nt: TGCGCCAGCAGCTTGGCCGAACTAGCGGGGGGAGATACGCAGTATTTT
j_call: TRBJ2-3
clone_size: NA
v_call: TRBV5-1
d_call: TRBD2

cdr3_aa: CASSTTGGPGELFF
cdr3_nt: TGTGCCAGTAGTACCACAGGGGGCCCCGGGGAGCTGTTTTTT
j_call: TRBJ2-2
clone_size: NA
v_call: TRBV19
d_call: TRBD1

cdr3_aa: CASSQDKGARGYTF
cdr3_nt: TGCGCCAGCAGCCAAGATAAGGGGGCGCGAGGCTACACCTTC
j_call: TRBJ1-2
clone_size: NA
v_call: TRBV4-3
d_call: TRBD1